This T cell receptor (beta chain) appears in the sequencing data of a study of blood T cell repertoires in COVID-19. Study-level information: Both acute and convalescent COVID-19 samples were obtained from the United States, Italy and Spain.

V lost 4 bases, J lost 9 bases, and 5 bases stayed unmatched. The V gene's germline CDR1 is MRHNA and CDR2 SNTAGT. The CDR3 is 14 amino acids. Across 20 to 25 US areas, participants ranged in age from about 18 to 90 years. Produced via immunoSEQ multiplex PCR; TCRdb's table is partial and in-frame only. Of about 370,000 clones in the sample, approximately 90% were seen once. Sequencing was done on a sample of PBMCs or T cells enriched from blood (not recorded which). The chain couples TRBV6-4 to TRBJ1-6, with 8 bases lining up with TRBD1. This TCR was sampled from a woman aged 40 to 50 who had been exposed to COVID-19. CDR3 in amino acids: CASSVDRVGSPLHF. The CDR3 DNA sequence: TGTGCCAGCAGTGTGGACAGGGTTGGTTCACCCCTCCACTTT.